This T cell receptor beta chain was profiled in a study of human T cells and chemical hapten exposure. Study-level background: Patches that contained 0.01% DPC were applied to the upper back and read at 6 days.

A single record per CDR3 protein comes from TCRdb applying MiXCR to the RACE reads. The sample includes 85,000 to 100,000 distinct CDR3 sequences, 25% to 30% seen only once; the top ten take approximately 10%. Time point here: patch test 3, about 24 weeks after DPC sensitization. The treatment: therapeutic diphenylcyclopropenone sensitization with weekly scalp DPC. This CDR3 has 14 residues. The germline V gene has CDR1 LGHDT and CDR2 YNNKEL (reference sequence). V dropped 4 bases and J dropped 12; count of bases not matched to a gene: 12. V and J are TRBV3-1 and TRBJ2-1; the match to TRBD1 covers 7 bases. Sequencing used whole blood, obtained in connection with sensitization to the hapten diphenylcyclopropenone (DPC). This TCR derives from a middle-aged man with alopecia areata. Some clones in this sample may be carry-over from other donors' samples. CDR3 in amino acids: CASSPGGNPGRQFF. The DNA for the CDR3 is TGTGCCAGCAGCCCAGGGGGTAATCCGGGCAGGCAGTTCTTC.